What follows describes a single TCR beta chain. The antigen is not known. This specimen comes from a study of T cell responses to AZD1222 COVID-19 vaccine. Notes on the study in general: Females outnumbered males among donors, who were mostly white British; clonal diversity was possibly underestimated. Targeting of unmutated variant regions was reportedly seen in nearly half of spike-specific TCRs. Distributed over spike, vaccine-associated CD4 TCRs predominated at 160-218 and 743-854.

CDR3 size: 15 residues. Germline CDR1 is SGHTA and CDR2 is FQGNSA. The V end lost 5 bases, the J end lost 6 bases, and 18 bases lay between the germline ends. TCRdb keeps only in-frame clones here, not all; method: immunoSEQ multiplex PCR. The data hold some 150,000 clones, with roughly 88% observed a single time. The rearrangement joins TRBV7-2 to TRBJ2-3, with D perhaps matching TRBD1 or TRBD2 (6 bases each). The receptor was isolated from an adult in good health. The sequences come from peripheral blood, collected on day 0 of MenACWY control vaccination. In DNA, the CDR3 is TGTGCCAGCAGCCCGGGGGCACTAGCCCTCGATACGCAGTATTTT. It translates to CASSPGALALDTQYF.